Presented here are 15 T cell receptor beta chains from one specimen sequenced in a study of blood T cell repertoires in COVID-19. Assay: immunoSEQ multiplex PCR; the TCRdb copy retains only in-frame clones and omits some. This sample yields 55,000 to 75,000 clones, of which 70% to 85% are seen a single time; roughly 15% belongs to the top ten. The sample consisted of peripheral blood. The source is a man older than 75 with active COVID-19.

J is TRBJ2-1 and V is TRBV4-2; D remains unclear. CDR1 and CDR2 (germline): LGHNA, YNFKEQ. The CDR3 is made up of 14 amino acids. V lost 4 bases and J lost 8, with 15 bases in between. CDR3 nucleotide sequence: TGTGCCAGCAGCCGTCTCTCTCGTGGGCATGAGCAGTTCTTC. As protein: CASSRLSRGHEQFF.

The chain recombines TRBV19 with TRBJ1-1; TRBD1 matches 10 bases. The junction had 5 bases not matched to a gene; V was cut back by 6 bases and J by 1 base. The CDR3 extends over 15 amino acids. Germline CDR1 reads LNHDA; CDR2 reads SQIVND (reference sequence). The chain's CDR3 is CASRPGQGRNTEAFF. In DNA form, the CDR3 reads TGTGCCAGTAGACCGGGACAGGGGAGGAACACTGAAGCTTTCTTT.

The gene calls are TRBV6-2 or TRBV6-3 and TRBJ1-1, with 10 bases fitting TRBD1. CDR3 length: 14 residues. Germline lookup yields CDR1 MNHEY and CDR2 SVGEGT. V trimming: 6 bases; J trimming: 9 bases; junction bases outside the gene matches: 10. CDR3 protein: CASSTGTGDRKAFF. In DNA form, the CDR3 reads TGTGCCAGCAGCACCGGGACAGGGGATCGGAAAGCTTTCTTT.

The CDR3 loop is CASSYTPRVTGELFF. CDR3 sequence (DNA): TGTGCCAGCAGTTACACCCCCCGCGTCACCGGGGAGCTGTTTTTT. The chain employs TRBV6-2 or TRBV6-3 and TRBJ2-2; no clear D. Germline CDR1 reads MNHEY; CDR2 reads SVGEGT. This CDR3 is 15 amino acids long. Trimming left V 2 bases short and J 4 bases short, with 11 bases between.

The chain employs TRBV29-1 and TRBJ1-2, with D possibly being TRBD1 (6 bases). Germline-derived CDR1 and CDR2 are SQVTM and ANQGSEA. There are 11 residues in the CDR3. This CDR3 reads CSTHRVNGYTF. CDR3 in DNA: TGCAGTACCCACAGGGTGAATGGCTACACCTTC.

This chain joins TRBV9 and TRBJ2-3, with unresolved D. V lost 4 bases and J lost 4, with 7 bases in between. The CDR3 consists of 12 residues. The germline V gene encodes CDR1 SGDLS and CDR2 YYNGEE. The CDR3 nucleotides are TGTGCCAGCAGCCCGCGCGCAGATACGCAGTATTTT. Amino acid sequence: CASSPRADTQYF.

V gene TRBV7-2 combines with J gene TRBJ1-5; a weak D match, TRBD1 (5 bases). CDR1 and CDR2 from the germline V gene are SGHTA and FQGNSA. The CDR3 spans 15 residues. V was trimmed by 5 bases and J by 0 bases, leaving 11 bases between them. The CDR3: CASSPDRNSNQPQHF. The CDR3 DNA is TGTGCCAGCAGCCCCGACAGAAATAGCAATCAGCCCCAGCATTTT.

V is TRBV2 and J is TRBJ2-1, with TRBD2 identical over 15 bases. Germline lookup yields CDR1 SNHLY and CDR2 FYNNEI. V lost 7 bases and J lost 9; bases outside the gene matches: 10. The CDR3 is 16 amino acids. The CDR3 sequence: CASTGLAGGPGVEQFF. For the CDR3, the DNA is TGTGCCAGCACAGGACTAGCGGGAGGGCCGGGGGTTGAGCAGTTCTTC. The full variable domain, completed using reference TRBV2 and TRBJ2-1, is EPEVTQTPSHQVTQMGQEVILRCVPISNHLYFYWYRQILGQKVEFLVSFYNNEISEKSEIFDDQFSVERPDGSNFTLKIRSTKLEDSAMYFCASTGLAGGPGVEQFFGPGTRLTVL.

The chain couples TRBV7-2 to TRBJ1-4, with D unresolved. V lost 4 bases and J 0 bases, leaving 12 bases between the germline ends. The CDR3 is 16 amino acids. CDR1 and CDR2 (germline): SGHTA, FQGNSA. CDR3 sequence: CASSSPQEPTNEKLFF. DNA of the CDR3: TGTGCCAGCAGCTCCCCCCAGGAACCAACTAATGAAAAACTGTTTTTT.

The V call is TRBV9, the J call TRBJ1-3; no definite D call. The CDR3 runs to 14 residues. Trimming took off 3 bases at V and 0 bases at J, with 7 bases between the two ends. The germline V gene has CDR1 SGDLS and CDR2 YYNGEE. The CDR3 DNA sequence: TGTGCCAGCAGCGCGGGAGTCTCTGGAAACACCATATATTTT. This gives the protein CASSAGVSGNTIYF. Full variable domain (remainder filled in from reference TRBV9 and TRBJ1-3): DSGVTQTPKHLITATGQRVTLRCSPRSGDLSVYWYQQSLDQGLQFLIQYYNGEERAKGNILERFSAQQFPDLHSELNLSSLELGDSALYFCASSAGVSGNTIYFGEGSWLTVV.

The chain recombines TRBV11-1 with TRBJ1-5; D unresolved. The CDR3 consists of 11 residues. Germline V gene data show CDR1 as SGHAT and CDR2 as FQDESV (reference sequence). Between the trimmed V and J ends, which lost 1 base and 10 bases, there was a span of 5 bases. For the CDR3, the DNA is TGTGCCAGCAGCTTAGTTATCCCCCAGCATTTT. As protein: CASSLVIPQHF.

The chain has TRBV5-1 and TRBJ2-2, with 11 bases identical to TRBD1. The CDR3 length is 17 residues. Germline-derived CDR1 and CDR2 are SGHRS and YFSETQ. Trimming took 4 bases from V and 5 from J; bases not matched to a gene: 10. CDR3 amino acids: CASSPISGTGGTGELFF. The CDR3 coding sequence is TGCGCCAGCAGCCCCATCTCCGGGACAGGGGGGACCGGGGAGCTGTTTTTT. Full variable domain (outside the CDR3, taken from reference TRBV5-1 and TRBJ2-2): KAGVTQTPRYLIKTRGQQVTLSCSPISGHRSVSWYQQTPGQGLQFLFEYFSETQRNKGNFPGRFSGRQFSNSRSEMNVSTLELGDSALYLCASSPISGTGGTGELFFGEGSRLTVL.

The rearrangement uses TRBV7-2 and TRBJ1-1; D not resolved. Between the trimmed V and J ends, which lost 8 bases and 8 bases, there was a span of 6 bases. Germline CDR1 SGHTA, CDR2 FQGNSA. The CDR3 is 9 amino acids. The CDR3 region is CASGAEAFF. DNA for the CDR3: TGTGCCAGCGGAGCCGAAGCTTTCTTT.

The rearrangement uses TRBV3-1 (or the pseudogene TRBV3-2) and TRBJ2-1; no reliable D call. The CDR3 runs to 18 residues. Trimming pared 0 bases from V and 0 bases from J, leaving 15 bases between. CDR1 is LGHDT, CDR2 YNNKEL, per germline (reference sequence). The CDR3 region is CASSQEGFRRSSYNEQFF. CDR3 sequence (DNA): TGTGCCAGCAGCCAAGAAGGCTTTAGAAGGAGCTCCTACAATGAGCAGTTCTTC.

This chain links TRBV7-9 with TRBJ2-3, with 7 bases aligning to TRBD2. Unmatched junction bases numbered 3, after V lost 1 base and J lost 2 bases. The CDR3 has 15 residues. Germline V CDR1 and CDR2: SEHNR, FQNEAQ (reference sequence). The CDR3 region is CASSLVLAVTDTQYF. CDR3 sequence (DNA): TGTGCCAGCAGCTTAGTTCTAGCGGTCACAGATACGCAGTATTTT.